These 23 T cell receptor beta chains were sequenced from one sample in a study of blood T cell repertoires in COVID-19 (TCRdb year 2020). Receptors were amplified or captured by the immunoSEQ multiplex PCR assay. In its TCRdb copy, this immuneACCESS table keeps in-frame sequences only and misses some clones. Where compared with another copy, unresolved V genes explain less than half of these, and the others have no known cause. This sample holds about 300,000 clones; around 90% were observed only once. 0.95% to 1.3% of the sample lies in the top ten. Sequencing was performed on PBMCs or T cells enriched from blood (not recorded which). The receptors were gathered from a woman aged 25 to 45 who had recovered from COVID-19.

The chain carries TRBV30 and TRBJ1-5; 9 bases align to TRBD1. The CDR3 covers 14 residues. V shed 0 bases and J 7 bases; nucleotides not matched to a gene: 4. Looked up from germline, CDR1 is GTSNPN and CDR2 is SVGIG (reference sequence). The CDR3 DNA reads as TGTGCCTGGAGTGTACTACAGGGGGCACAGCCCCAGCATTTT. This encodes CAWSVLQGAQPQHF.

The V gene is TRBV9, the J gene TRBJ1-1; TRBD1 aligns across 7 bases. With 4 bases clipped from V and 2 bases from J, the junction kept 5 bases outside the gene matches. Per germline, CDR1 SGDLS and CDR2 YYNGEE. This CDR3 has 14 amino acids. In nucleotides, the CDR3 is TGTGCCAGCAGCTCAGGGACAGCTAACACTGAAGCTTTCTTT. Translation gives CASSSGTANTEAFF.

This chain connects TRBV12-3 or TRBV12-4 to TRBJ1-1; TRBD1 might be the D (5 bases). The CDR3 has 13 residues. Deletions cut 6 bases from V and 4 bases from J, with 12 bases between. As DNA, the CDR3 is TGTGCCAGCAGCCACGGGGGAATCACTGAAGCTTTCTTT. It is translated as CASSHGGITEAFF.

CDR3 loop: CASLNAAKSSYNEQFF. The CDR3 DNA follows: TGTGCCAGCTTGAACGCGGCAAAAAGCTCCTACAATGAGCAGTTCTTC. V and J are TRBV7-8 and TRBJ2-1; D is ambiguous. This CDR3 spans 16 amino acids. Germline-derived CDR1 and CDR2 are SGHVS and FQNEAQ. V shed 8 bases and J shed 0 bases, with 17 bases lying between them.

The CDR3 protein is CSVEVAGVNTDTQYF. CDR3 bases: TGCAGCGTTGAAGTAGCGGGAGTTAACACAGATACGCAGTATTTT. The genes are TRBV29-1 and TRBJ2-3; 9 bases match TRBD2. Losses at the gene ends were 1 base for V and 2 bases for J; bases not matched to a gene: 4. Germline CDR1 reads SQVTM; CDR2 reads ANQGSEA. The CDR3 extends over 15 amino acids.

This chain links TRBV27 with TRBJ2-7, with 8 bases that match TRBD1. Per germline, CDR1 MNHEY and CDR2 SMNVEV (reference sequence). V lost 3 bases to trimming and J lost 4 bases; unmatched junction nucleotides: 5. The CDR3 contains 14 residues. CDR3 sequence: CASSFRGTGYEQYF. The CDR3 coding sequence is TGTGCCAGCAGTTTCCGCGGGACAGGATACGAGCAGTACTTC.

The CDR3 protein is CAIKGAGGGYTF. The DNA for the CDR3 is TGTGCCATAAAGGGGGCAGGGGGTGGCTACACCTTC. V is TRBV10-3 and J is TRBJ1-2, with TRBD1 matching over 7 bases. V lost 9 bases and J lost 7; bases outside the gene matches: 8. The germline V gene encodes CDR1 ENHRY and CDR2 SYGVKD. The CDR3 runs to 12 residues.

V usage is TRBV25-1 and J usage is TRBJ2-3, with unresolved D. The CDR3 extends over 14 amino acids. Germline-derived CDR1 and CDR2 are MGHDK and SYGVNS. Trimming shortened V by 4 bases and J by 2 bases, and 10 bases separated the two germline ends. The CDR3 DNA sequence: TGTGCCAGCAGTGTCGGCGGTTACACAGATACGCAGTATTTT. Encoded protein: CASSVGGYTDTQYF.

The gene calls are TRBV7-8 and TRBJ1-4, with 9 bases lining up with TRBD1. Trimming at V came to 5 bases and at J to 8 bases, leaving 6 bases not matched to a gene. Per germline, CDR1 SGHVS and CDR2 FQNEAQ. This CDR3 has 14 residues. Here the CDR3 reads CASSRDRASEKLFF. The CDR3 DNA is TGTGCCAGCAGCCGGGACAGGGCGTCCGAAAAACTGTTTTTT. Full variable domain (outside the CDR3, taken from reference TRBV7-8 and TRBJ1-4): GAGVSQSPRYKVAKRGQDVALRCDPISGHVSLFWYQQALGQGPEFLTYFQNEAQLDKSGLPSDRFFAERPEGSVSTLKIQRTQQEDSAVYLCASSRDRASEKLFFGSGTQLSVL.

The chain employs TRBV7-3 and TRBJ2-1; 8 bases are shared with TRBD1. V lost 5 bases, J lost 10 bases, and 7 bases stayed unmatched. The germline CDR1 and CDR2 sequences are SGHTA and FQGTGA. This CDR3 spans 13 amino acids. CDR3 DNA: TGTGCCAGCAGCAGACCGGGACAGGTGGAGCAGTTCTTC. As protein: CASSRPGQVEQFF.

The CDR3 region has the DNA TGTGCCACTAACGACTACCCGACCTACAATGAGCAGTTCTTC. Residues: CATNDYPTYNEQFF. V is TRBV15 and J is TRBJ2-1; weak D call: TRBD2 (5 bases). Per germline, CDR1 LNHNV and CDR2 YYDKDF (reference sequence). The CDR3 length is 14 residues. Trimming removed 9 bases from V and 2 bases from J, with 14 bases in between.

The chain recombines TRBV10-3 with TRBJ1-2, with a tentative D call TRBD1 (6 bases). V was shortened by 8 bases and J by 2 bases, with 9 bases between the two germline ends. The CDR3 loop spans 12 amino acids. Germline V lookup: CDR1 ENHRY, CDR2 SYGVKD. The CDR3 DNA follows: TGTGCCATCCGGGACAAAAACTATGGCTACACCTTC. It translates to CAIRDKNYGYTF.

The chain joins TRBV7-9 to TRBJ1-6; D remains ambiguous. V was clipped by 3 bases and J by 6 bases, with 12 bases between them. The germline V gene encodes CDR1 SEHNR and CDR2 FQNEAQ (reference sequence). This CDR3 is built from 15 residues. The DNA for the CDR3 is TGTGCCAGCAGCTTGGCTCGAGGTCTTAATTCACCCCTCCACTTT. It specifies CASSLARGLNSPLHF.

The rearrangement links TRBV7-9 to TRBJ2-7; possibly TRBD1 for D (6 bases). Germline CDR1 is SEHNR and CDR2 is FQNEAQ (reference sequence). Between the trimmed V and J ends, which lost 4 bases and 0 bases, there was a span of 13 bases. CDR3 length: 15 residues. The CDR3 protein is CASSSWGPSSYEQYF. CDR3 sequence (DNA): TGTGCCAGCAGCTCCTGGGGGCCCTCCTCCTACGAGCAGTACTTC.

The chain employs TRBV30 and TRBJ1-4; 7 bases match TRBD1. The germline V gene encodes CDR1 GTSNPN and CDR2 SVGIG (reference sequence). The junction had 9 bases not matched to a gene; V was cut back by 2 bases and J by 3 bases. The length of the CDR3 is 16 residues. The CDR3 DNA reads TGTGCCTGGAGTAACCCATTGGACAGGCCTAATGAAAAACTGTTTTTT. It yields the protein CAWSNPLDRPNEKLFF.

The chain combines TRBV5-1 with TRBJ2-7; 9 nucleotides line up with TRBD2. V was clipped by 4 bases and J by 5 bases; unmatched bases: 4. Germline CDR1 reads SGHRS; CDR2 reads YFSETQ. The CDR3 is made up of 13 amino acids. CDR3: CASSSSGSNEQYF. The CDR3 coding sequence is TGCGCCAGCAGCAGTAGCGGGAGCAACGAGCAGTACTTC.

Note on this clone: At one end, the junction sequence differs from germline, possibly due to a read error. V usage is TRBV25-1 and J usage is TRBJ2-3; 7 bases map to TRBD2. In germline, CDR1 is MGHDK, CDR2 SYGVNS. CDR3 length: 12 residues. The CDR3 region is CASSDRTSLSCF. Written as DNA, the CDR3 is TGTGCCAGCAGTGATCGGACTAGTCTCAGTTGTTTT.

This clone has just one count. This sequence joins TRBV2 and TRBJ1-6; no clear D gene. Looked up from germline, CDR1 is SNHLY and CDR2 is FYNNEI. The CDR3 has 15 residues. Trimming stripped 5 bases from V and 0 bases from J, with 8 bases between. CDR3 DNA sequence: TGTGCCAGCAGTAGAGAGAGCTCCTATAATTCACCCCTCCACTTT. This sequence encodes CASSRESSYNSPLHF.

The chain links TRBV19 to TRBJ2-2, with D uncertain. The V gene lost 5 bases and the J gene lost 2 bases, with 15 bases spanning the gap. The CDR3 spans 16 residues. Germline CDR1 and CDR2: LNHDA and SQIVND (reference sequence). The CDR3 is CASSVKWQKNTGELFF. DNA of the CDR3: TGTGCCAGTAGTGTCAAGTGGCAGAAAAACACCGGGGAGCTGTTTTTT.

The chain links TRBV5-1 to TRBJ1-1; 7 nucleotides agree with TRBD1. The CDR3 covers 13 residues. Germline lookup yields CDR1 SGHRS and CDR2 YFSETQ. V trimming: 2 bases; J trimming: 8 bases; junction bases outside the gene matches: 6. The CDR3, as DNA: TGCGCCAGCAGCTTAGGACAGGATGAAGAAGCTTTCTTT. It encodes CASSLGQDEEAFF.

This rearrangement joins TRBV9 to TRBJ2-5; D call uncertain. V lost 4 bases and J 5 bases, leaving 12 bases between the germline ends. Germline CDR1 SGDLS, CDR2 YYNGEE. The CDR3 extends over 13 amino acids. This chain's CDR3 is CASSTRPVETQYF. CDR3 sequence (DNA): TGTGCCAGCAGCACACGCCCAGTGGAGACCCAGTACTTC.

This chain uses TRBV7-6 with TRBJ2-1; perhaps TRBD2 as D (5 bases). CDR3 length: 13 amino acids. Germline V lookup: CDR1 SGHVS, CDR2 FNYEAQ. Trimming shortened V by 10 bases and J by 7 bases, and 17 bases separated the two germline ends. CDR3 in amino acids: CATGAGSWNEQFF. CDR3 nucleotide sequence: TGTGCCACAGGCGCTGGGAGTTGGAATGAGCAGTTCTTC.

The V and J genes are TRBV9 and TRBJ2-1, with a tentative D call TRBD2 (11 bases). Trimming removed 4 bases at V and 6 bases at J, with 26 bases between. Germline lookup yields CDR1 SGDLS and CDR2 YYNGEE. The CDR3 consists of 18 residues. The CDR3 protein is CASSTRDRGLAVGNEQFF. The CDR3 bases are TGTGCCAGCAGCACCCGGGACAGGGGACTAGCGGTAGGCAATGAGCAGTTCTTC.